The rows below give T cell receptor beta chains drawn from one sample of a study of cytomegalovirus exposure and HLA in healthy donors. Clones were read by immunoSEQ multiplex PCR, and TCRdb kept only the in-frame ones, dropping some. The profile shows fewer than 60,000 clones, around three quarters of them singletons. The sample consisted of PBMCs. The receptors derive from a woman in her forties in good health and CMV-seropositive. Both conserved end residues are part of each CDR3. D genes are given only for firm matches. Some rows mark clone size as missing; the rest say once, few, many or name a class of expanded clone.

d_call,j_call,clone_size,v_call,cdr3_aa,cdr3_nt
TRBD2,TRBJ2-7,few,TRBV5-1,CASSAGTSGVEQYF,TGCGCCAGCAGCGCGGGGACTAGCGGGGTCGAGCAGTACTTC
-,TRBJ2-7,-,TRBV11-2,CASSTHRSSYEQYF,TGTGCCAGCAGCACCCACAGGAGCTCCTACGAGCAGTACTTC
-,TRBJ2-5,-,TRBV11-2,CASSLGRLDSWYQETQYF,TGTGCCAGCAGCTTAGGACGTTTGGACTCCTGGTACCAAGAGACCCAGTACTTC
-,TRBJ1-2,-,TRBV29-1,CSVQTGSFSGYTF,TGCAGCGTCCAGACAGGATCTTTCTCTGGCTACACCTTC
-,TRBJ1-1,-,TRBV6-5,CATFLRGGGTEAFF,TGTGCCACCTTCCTTAGAGGGGGTGGCACTGAAGCTTTCTTT
-,TRBJ1-6,-,TRBV4-2,CAARGENSPLHF,TGTGCCGCCCGGGGGGAGAATTCACCCCTCCACTTT
TRBD2,TRBJ2-7,-,TRBV13,CASRRSGGIHEQYF,TGTGCCAGCAGACGTAGCGGGGGGATCCACGAGCAGTACTTC
TRBD2,TRBJ2-3,-,TRBV10-3,CAISGGLAGGGTDTQYF,TGTGCCATCAGTGGGGGACTAGCGGGGGGGGGCACAGATACGCAGTATTTT
-,TRBJ2-1,few,TRBV4-2,CASSQSRDTYNEQFF,TGTGCCAGCAGCCAGAGCCGGGATACATACAATGAGCAGTTCTTC
TRBD2,TRBJ2-7,-,TRBV2,CASSTSGGAAEQYF,TGTGCCAGCAGTACAAGCGGGGGGGCGGCCGAGCAGTACTTC
-,TRBJ1-6,-,TRBV18,CASSPQQGGYNSPLHF,TGTGCCAGCTCACCGCAACAGGGTGGGTATAATTCACCCCTCCACTTT
-,TRBJ1-2,-,TRBV2,CASTRGLGALNYGYTF,TGTGCCAGCACACGTGGGCTTGGCGCTCTTAACTATGGCTACACCTTC
TRBD1,TRBJ2-5,few,TRBV12-5,CASGLGGQGASETQYF,TGTGCTAGTGGTTTGGGAGGACAGGGGGCTTCGGAGACCCAGTACTTC
-,TRBJ1-6,-,TRBV19,CASKTPDNSPLHF,TGTGCCAGTAAGACACCAGATAATTCACCCCTCCACTTT
TRBD2,TRBJ2-1,-,TRBV19,CASSIRVFSGEPYNEQFF,TGTGCCAGTAGTATTCGTGTGTTTAGCGGGGAACCCTACAATGAGCAGTTCTTC
-,TRBJ1-2,-,TRBV10-2,CASSPLPLTGTNYGYTF,TGCGCCAGCAGTCCCCTCCCACTTACAGGGACCAACTATGGCTACACCTTC
-,TRBJ1-1,-,TRBV5-1,CASSLDQGYTEAFF,TGCGCCAGCAGCTTGGACCAGGGCTACACTGAAGCTTTCTTT
-,TRBJ2-7,-,TRBV19,CATAGDPSYEQYF,TGTGCCACGGCAGGGGACCCCAGCTACGAGCAGTACTTC